These 17 T cell receptor beta chains share one sample of origin, sequenced in a study of control samples from healthy donors and cancer patients. The repertoire was sequenced with immunoSEQ multiplex PCR; TCRdb's copy has only in-frame clones and lacks some. This sample has approximately 60,000 clones, with 65% to 90% found just once. Sequenced input: blood. All receptors come from a man aged 35-49 years in good health.

V gene TRBV18 combines with J gene TRBJ2-7; D possibly corresponds to TRBD1 (6 bases). V gave up 6 bases and J gave up 4 bases, with 16 bases separating them. The CDR3 spans 14 residues. Germline lookup yields CDR1 KGHSH and CDR2 LQKENI. The CDR3 nucleotides read TGTGCCAGCTCTTACACCAGGGGTTCGTACGAGCAGTACTTC. It codes for CASSYTRGSYEQYF.

The CDR3 reads CASRTGANYGYTF. The CDR3 region has the DNA TGTGCCAGTAGGACAGGCGCTAACTATGGCTACACCTTC. The V gene is TRBV19, the J gene TRBJ1-2; D perhaps matches TRBD1 (6 bases). Trimming removed 6 bases from V and 0 bases from J, with 8 bases in between. Germline V CDR1 and CDR2: LNHDA, SQIVND (reference sequence). The CDR3 is made up of 13 amino acids. Combining the CDR3 with reference TRBV19 and TRBJ1-2 gives the whole variable domain DGGITQSPKYLFRKEGQNVTLSCEQNLNHDAMYWYRQDPGQGLRLIYYSQIVNDFQKGDIAEGYSVSREKKESFPLTVTSAQKNPTAFYLCASRTGANYGYTFGSGTRLTVV.

This sequence joins TRBV6-5 and TRBJ2-7; perhaps TRBD1 as D (5 bases). Germline lookup yields CDR1 MNHEY and CDR2 SVGAGI. V lost 2 bases to trimming and J lost 4 bases, with 9 bases between them. The CDR3 loop spans 13 amino acids. CDR3 in amino acids: CASSYARTYEQYF. The CDR3 DNA is TGTGCCAGCAGTTACGCCCGGACATACGAGCAGTACTTC.

This clone occurred once. A junction boundary mismatches the germline segment, possibly from a read error. The sample carries other DNA sequences with the same CDR3. The chain couples TRBV6-5 to TRBJ1-2, with D uncertain. The CDR3 has 15 amino acids. Per germline, CDR1 MNHEY and CDR2 SVGAGI. CDR3 amino acids: CASSRTGSLSYGYTF. The CDR3 DNA sequence: TGCGCCAGCAGTCGTACGGGGAGTCTATCCTATGGCTACACCTTC.

V is TRBV7-9 and J is TRBJ1-1; 10 bases map to TRBD1. The CDR3 spans 14 residues. V shed 2 bases and J 6 bases; nucleotides not matched to a gene: 3. Germline V gene lookup returns CDR1 SEHNR and CDR2 FQNEAQ (reference sequence). The CDR3 is CASSLTGQGAEAFF. The CDR3 region has the DNA TGTGCCAGCAGCTTAACCGGACAGGGGGCTGAAGCTTTCTTT. Full variable domain (missing parts from reference TRBV7-9 and TRBJ1-1): DTGVSQNPRHKITKRGQNVTFRCDPISEHNRLYWYRQTLGQGPEFLTYFQNEAQLEKSRLLSDRFSAERPKGSFSTLEIQRTEQGDSAMYLCASSLTGQGAEAFFGQGTRLTVV.

A note on this clone: The same CDR3 can be traced to other DNA sequences in this sample. This sequence joins TRBV5-1 and TRBJ1-1; a weak D match, TRBD1 (6 bases). In germline, CDR1 is SGHRS, CDR2 YFSETQ. The CDR3 sequence is 13 residues long. The V and J ends lost 4 bases and 1 base respectively, with 8 bases between them. Written as DNA, the CDR3 is TGCGCCAGCAGCCCGGGACAGAACACTGAAGCTTTCTTT. This translates into CASSPGQNTEAFF.

The chain has TRBV6-5 and TRBJ1-3, with 7 bases lining up with TRBD1. V lost 4 bases to trimming and J lost 4 bases; unmatched junction nucleotides: 4. The CDR3 contains 14 residues. The germline V gene has CDR1 MNHEY and CDR2 SVGAGI. The CDR3 loop is CASSSRGQGNTIYF. The CDR3 nucleotides read TGTGCCAGCAGTTCCCGGGGACAGGGAAACACCATATATTTT.

In its sample, this clone is medium-sized. V usage is TRBV28 and J usage is TRBJ2-1; D unresolved. This CDR3 is 11 amino acids long. V lost 11 bases and J lost 9, with 14 bases in between. Germline V CDR1 and CDR2: MDHEN, SYDVKM. The CDR3 nucleotides are TGTGCCTTACTAACCCCAAGTGAGCAGTTCTTC. Protein product: CALLTPSEQFF.

This clone is labeled as medium-sized. This chain connects TRBV10-3 to TRBJ1-2; D is undetermined. Looked up from germline, CDR1 is ENHRY and CDR2 is SYGVKD. V was shortened by 2 bases and J by 0 bases, with 13 bases between the two germline ends. CDR3 length: 16 residues. This chain's CDR3 is CAISEPNADANYGYTF. The DNA of the CDR3 is TGTGCCATCAGTGAGCCTAACGCCGATGCTAACTATGGCTACACCTTC.

This clone was counted a few times. The rearrangement links TRBV7-9 to TRBJ2-7; D unresolved. From germline, CDR1 is SEHNR and CDR2 FQNEAQ (reference sequence). V lost 0 bases and J lost 7, with 10 bases in between. The CDR3 has 13 amino acids. The CDR3 region is CASSLATRREQYF. Written as DNA, the CDR3 is TGTGCCAGCAGCTTAGCAACCCGAAGGGAGCAGTACTTC. Filled out from reference TRBV7-9 and TRBJ2-7, the complete variable domain reads DTGVSQNPRHKITKRGQNVTFRCDPISEHNRLYWYRQTLGQGPEFLTYFQNEAQLEKSRLLSDRFSAERPKGSFSTLEIQRTEQGDSAMYLCASSLATRREQYFGPGTRLTVT.

The chain joins TRBV4-3 to TRBJ2-1, with 9 bases fitting TRBD2. The V and J ends lost 4 bases and 0 bases, in that order; junction bases with no gene match: 4. Germline assignment: CDR1 LGHNA and CDR2 YSLEER. This CDR3 contains 16 residues. The CDR3 DNA follows: TGCGCCAGCAGCCGAGGCGGGGGGGCCTCCTACAATGAGCAGTTCTTC. It translates to CASSRGGGASYNEQFF.

This clone appeared a few times. The J gene is TRBJ2-3, the V gene TRBV29-1; 8 nucleotides match TRBD2. Germline V gene lookup returns CDR1 SQVTM and CDR2 ANQGSEA. V dropped 0 bases and J dropped 7; count of bases not matched to a gene: 9. The CDR3 length is 15 residues. The CDR3 DNA follows: TGCAGCGTTGAAGATCTAAGCGGGGGATACAATACGCAGTATTTT. This translates into CSVEDLSGGYNTQYF.

The J gene is TRBJ2-2, the V gene TRBV19; D might be TRBD1 or TRBD2, each matching 6 bases. V lost 5 bases, J lost 0 bases, and 10 bases lay in between. This CDR3 is 15 amino acids long. The V gene's germline CDR1 is LNHDA and CDR2 SQIVND (reference sequence). This CDR3 reads CASSLGGANTGELFF. The CDR3 DNA is TGTGCCAGTAGTTTGGGGGGCGCGAACACCGGGGAGCTGTTTTTT.

This clone was detected only a few times. The chain uses TRBV30 and TRBJ1-2, with D unresolved. Germline CDR1 is GTSNPN and CDR2 is SVGIG (reference sequence). V lost 1 base to trimming and J lost 3 bases, with 12 bases between them. The CDR3 extends over 14 amino acids. The chain's CDR3 is CAWSELARDYGYTF. As DNA, the CDR3 is TGTGCCTGGAGTGAGCTGGCGCGTGACTATGGCTACACCTTC.

The CDR3 reads CASSPGTANNEQFF. The DNA for the CDR3 is TGTGCCAGCAGCCCAGGGACGGCGAACAATGAGCAGTTCTTC. The rearrangement joins TRBV7-7 to TRBJ2-1, with D perhaps matching TRBD1 or TRBD2 (5 bases each). The CDR3 covers 14 residues. The V end lost 5 bases, the J end lost 5 bases, and 13 bases lay between the germline ends. The germline V gene encodes CDR1 SSHAT and CDR2 FNYEAQ (reference sequence).

The V gene is TRBV19, the J gene TRBJ2-7; TRBD1 aligns across 10 bases. The length of the CDR3 is 16 residues. V gave up 4 bases and J gave up 1 base; unmatched junction bases: 7. Germline values: CDR1 LNHDA, CDR2 SQIVND (reference sequence). In nucleotides, the CDR3 is TGTGCCAGTAGTACCCCCGGGACAGGGGAATCCTACGAGCAGTACTTC. Translated: CASSTPGTGESYEQYF.

This chain joins TRBV3-1 (or the pseudogene TRBV3-2) and TRBJ1-6; TRBD1 matches at 10 bases. The CDR3 extends over 16 amino acids. With V trimmed by 2 bases and J by 7 bases, 5 bases remained unmatched. Germline lookup yields CDR1 LGHDT and CDR2 YNNKEL (reference sequence). The CDR3 protein is CASSQNTGQGNSPLHF. The CDR3 nucleotides are TGTGCCAGCAGCCAAAATACGGGACAGGGGAATTCACCCCTCCACTTT.